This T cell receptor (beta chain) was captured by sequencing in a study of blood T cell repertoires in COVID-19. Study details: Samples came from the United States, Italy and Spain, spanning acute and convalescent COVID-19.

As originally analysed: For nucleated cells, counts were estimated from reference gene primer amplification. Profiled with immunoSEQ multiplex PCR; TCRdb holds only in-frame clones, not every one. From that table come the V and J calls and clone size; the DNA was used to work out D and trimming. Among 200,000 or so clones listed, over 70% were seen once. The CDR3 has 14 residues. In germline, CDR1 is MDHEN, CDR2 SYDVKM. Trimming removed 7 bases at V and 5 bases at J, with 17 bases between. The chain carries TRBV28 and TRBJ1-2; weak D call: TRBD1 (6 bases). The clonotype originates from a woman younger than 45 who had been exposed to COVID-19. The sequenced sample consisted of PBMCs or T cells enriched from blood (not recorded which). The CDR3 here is CASTEQGVGYGYTF. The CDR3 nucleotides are TGTGCCAGCACCGAACAGGGAGTAGGGTATGGCTACACCTTC.